The next 23 T cell receptor beta chains were all read from a single sample in a study of prognosis after radiotherapy for stage I lung cancer. Genomic DNA was the source, and TCR beta CDR3 was amplified from it by two-round multiplex PCR. First-round PCR used primers specific to each TRBV and TRBJ gene. MiXCR, applied by TCRdb to the multiplex PCR reads, yields one record per CDR3 protein. This table holds some 11,000 distinct CDR3 sequences, roughly 51% found once. Sample: PBMCs, taken before or after stereotactic body radiation therapy (not recorded which). These receptors all stem from a donor over 45 with non-small cell lung cancer.

This clonotype is deemed medium-sized. The chain combines TRBV19 with TRBJ1-5, with D unresolved. V lost 4 bases and J lost 1, with 11 bases in between. The CDR3 is 15 residues long. The V gene's germline CDR1 is LNHDA and CDR2 SQIVND (reference sequence). The CDR3 DNA reads as TGTGCCAGTAGTACCGACGGAGGGAGCAATCAGCCCCAGCATTTT. Translating gives CASSTDGGSNQPQHF.

Within the sample, this clonotype is medium-sized. The chain has TRBV6-2 or TRBV6-3 and TRBJ2-5; D ambiguous. The ends were cut back, 6 bases at V and 4 bases at J, with 9 bases in the middle. CDR1 and CDR2 from the germline V gene are MNHEY and SVGEGT. This CDR3 has 12 amino acids. The CDR3 DNA reads as TGTGCCAGCAGGACTGATGGAGAGACCCAGTACTTC. As protein: CASRTDGETQYF.

By its share, this clonotype is medium-sized. This chain joins TRBV27 and TRBJ2-3, with a tentative D call TRBD2 (6 bases). The CDR3 spans 13 residues. CDR1 MNHEY and CDR2 SMNVEV come from the germline V gene (reference sequence). V was trimmed by 3 bases and J by 8 bases, leaving 12 bases between them. CDR3: CASSFGTGGTQYF. CDR3 bases: TGTGCCAGCAGTTTCGGAACCGGGGGTACGCAGTATTTT.

This clonotype ranks as medium-sized. The J gene is TRBJ2-1, the V gene TRBV4-3; D is perhaps TRBD1 (6 bases). Germline V gives CDR1 LGHNA, CDR2 YSLEER. V lost 1 base to trimming and J lost 8 bases, with 15 bases between them. This CDR3 region has 15 residues. The CDR3 loop reads CASSQVRQGNDEQFF. In DNA, the CDR3 is TGCGCCAGCAGCCAAGTTAGGCAGGGGAACGATGAGCAGTTCTTC.

The chain employs TRBV5-1 and TRBJ2-2, with no clear D. Germline V lookup: CDR1 SGHRS, CDR2 YFSETQ. The CDR3 has 14 amino acids. V was shortened by 0 bases and J by 4 bases, with 7 bases between the two germline ends. CDR3 region: CASSLEEVTGELFF. DNA for the CDR3: TGCGCCAGCAGCTTGGAGGAAGTCACCGGGGAGCTGTTTTTT.

This clonotype ranks as medium-sized (0.01 to 0.1%). This chain connects TRBV11-2 to TRBJ2-3, with 10 bases matching TRBD2. The CDR3 runs to 16 residues. The germline gives CDR1 SGHAT, CDR2 FQNNGV. V lost 6 bases to trimming and J lost 3 bases; unmatched junction nucleotides: 9. The CDR3 coding sequence is TGTGCCAGCAGATCCCACGCAGCGGGGGGGACAGATACGCAGTATTTT. As protein: CASRSHAAGGTDTQYF.

This clonotype ranks as medium-sized. This chain connects TRBV20-1 to TRBJ1-2; the D is unclear. The germline V gene encodes CDR1 DFQATT and CDR2 SNEGSKA (reference sequence). V lost 4 bases and J lost 3, with 12 bases in between. The CDR3 extends over 13 amino acids. DNA of the CDR3: TGCAGTGCTAAAAGACAAGACTACTATGGCTACACCTTC. Protein sequence: CSAKRQDYYGYTF.

By sample share, this clonotype is medium-sized. J is TRBJ2-2 and V is TRBV6-2 or TRBV6-3; D gene unclear. There are 14 residues in the CDR3. The V and J ends lost 2 bases and 1 base respectively, with 5 bases between them. CDR1 MNHEY and CDR2 SVGEGT come from the germline V gene. CDR3 protein: CASSYKRNTGELFF. The CDR3 DNA sequence: TGTGCCAGCAGTTACAAGCGGAACACCGGGGAGCTGTTTTTT.

The genes are TRBV6-1 and TRBJ1-1; a weak D match, TRBD1 (5 bases). Trimming took off 6 bases at V and 1 base at J, with 6 bases between the two ends. CDR3 length: 12 amino acids. Germline loops: CDR1 MNHNS, CDR2 SASEGT. The CDR3 spells CASSGGNTEAFF. CDR3 bases: TGTGCCAGCAGCGGGGGGAACACTGAAGCTTTCTTT.

This chain joins TRBV20-1 and TRBJ1-3; 7 bases are a match to TRBD1. This CDR3 comprises 15 residues. V lost 5 bases to trimming and J lost 1 base; unmatched junction nucleotides: 8. In germline, CDR1 is DFQATT, CDR2 SNEGSKA (reference sequence). CDR3 in DNA: TGCAGTGCTGTTGACAGGGATAAATCTGGAAACACCATATATTTT. It codes for CSAVDRDKSGNTIYF.

By its share, this clonotype is medium-sized. The rearrangement joins TRBV19 to TRBJ1-5; TRBD1 is a possible D gene (5 bases). The CDR3 covers 16 residues. V lost 7 bases and J lost 0, with 16 bases in between. From germline, CDR1 is LNHDA and CDR2 SQIVND (reference sequence). The chain's CDR3 is CASKWGSGDSNQPQHF. DNA for the CDR3: TGTGCCAGTAAATGGGGGTCGGGGGATAGCAATCAGCCCCAGCATTTT.

The gene calls are TRBV19 and TRBJ1-5; 8 nucleotides line up with TRBD1. The CDR3 sequence is 14 residues long. Germline V lookup: CDR1 LNHDA, CDR2 SQIVND (reference sequence). The V and J ends lost 1 base and 6 bases, in that order; junction bases with no gene match: 2. CDR3 region: CASSIAQGAQPQHF. Here the CDR3 DNA reads TGTGCCAGTAGTATAGCGCAGGGGGCTCAGCCCCAGCATTTT.

This clonotype came up a few times. This chain links TRBV5-4 with TRBJ2-5; D might be TRBD1 (5 bases). Germline assignment: CDR1 SGHNT and CDR2 YYREEE (reference sequence). The ends were cut back, 4 bases at V and 4 bases at J, with 11 bases in the middle. This CDR3 is built from 13 residues. Here the CDR3 reads CASSTDISETQYF. Written as DNA, the CDR3 is TGTGCCAGCAGCACGGACATTTCAGAGACCCAGTACTTC.

With regard to this clonotype: A far larger clone is one base from this, pointing to a likely read error. In DNA form, the CDR3 reads TGTGCCAGCATTTCCCGGACAGGGGGCAGGGTGGCTTCTCAGCCCCAGCATTTT. This codes for CASISRTGGRVASQPQHF. The gene calls are TRBV6-1 and TRBJ1-5; TRBD1 aligns across 11 bases. CDR3 length: 18 residues. Trimming cost V 7 bases and J 6 bases; bases outside gene matches: 17. In germline, CDR1 is MNHNS, CDR2 SASEGT.

This clonotype is medium-sized (0.01 to 0.1%). V gene TRBV5-5 combines with J gene TRBJ1-2, with D unresolved. This CDR3 has 13 residues. Germline loops: CDR1 SGHKS, CDR2 YYEKEE (reference sequence). Trimming took 3 bases from V and 3 from J, leaving 9 bases between them. The CDR3 bases are TGTGCCAGCAGCTCTCCCGGCCACTATGGCTACACCTTC. It codes for CASSSPGHYGYTF.

In its sample, this clonotype was seen a few times. This rearrangement joins TRBV2 to TRBJ1-2, with D unclear. The germline CDR1 and CDR2 sequences are SNHLY and FYNNEI. With 3 bases removed from V and 5 bases from J, the gap between germline ends came to 4 bases. The CDR3 consists of 11 residues. The CDR3 DNA is TGTGCCAGCAGTGAGGGATATGGCTACACCTTC. Its protein product is CASSEGYGYTF.

Worth noting for this clonotype: One junction end does not reproduce the germline sequence, and a read error may be involved. The V gene is TRBV7-9, the J gene TRBJ1-1; D is undetermined. This CDR3 comprises 14 residues. The V gene's germline CDR1 is SEHNR and CDR2 FQNEAQ (reference sequence). The CDR3 reads CASSFVQPNTESFF. CDR3 sequence (DNA): TGTGCCAGCAGCTTCGTTCAGCCGAACACTGAATCTTTCTTT.

The table lists this clonotype with many counts. V gene TRBV7-2 combines with J gene TRBJ2-5; 9 bases align to TRBD2. Germline V gene data show CDR1 as SGHTA and CDR2 as FQGNSA. The CDR3 covers 14 residues. After removal of 1 base from V and 4 bases from J, the junction contained 1 base not matched to a gene. Here the CDR3 reads CASSLGRGGETQYF. In DNA, the CDR3 is TGTGCCAGCAGCTTAGGGCGGGGGGGAGAGACCCAGTACTTC.

This chain joins TRBV6-2 or TRBV6-3 and TRBJ2-1, with D maybe TRBD2 (6 bases). CDR3 size: 17 residues. Germline CDR1 and CDR2: MNHEY and SVGEGT. Trimming removed 0 bases from V and 3 bases from J, with 15 bases in between. For the CDR3, the DNA is TGTGCCAGCAGTTACTCACCCCCGGAGGGGCTCTACAATGAGCAGTTCTTC. Translation: CASSYSPPEGLYNEQFF.

The chain uses TRBV6-1 and TRBJ2-1, with D possibly matching TRBD2 (5 bases). Germline loops: CDR1 MNHNS, CDR2 SASEGT. This CDR3 is 13 amino acids long. The V end was cut by 5 bases, the J end by 2 bases, with 7 bases between. CDR3: CASSPSPYNEQFF. The CDR3 DNA is TGTGCCAGCAGTCCTAGCCCCTACAATGAGCAGTTCTTC.

The chain combines TRBV28 with TRBJ1-1; D may be TRBD1 (6 bases). Trimming stripped 6 bases from V and 4 bases from J, with 18 bases between. This CDR3 region has 15 residues. CDR1 and CDR2 (germline): MDHEN, SYDVKM. The CDR3 protein is CASSPTKGGFTEAFF. The DNA for the CDR3 is TGTGCCAGCAGCCCAACGAAGGGGGGTTTCACTGAAGCTTTCTTT.

This clonotype was seen ten or more times. A much larger clone differs from this one at a single base, so this may be a read error. The rearrangement joins TRBV6-2 or TRBV6-3 to TRBJ2-3; D may be TRBD1 (6 bases). CDR1 is MNHEY, CDR2 SVGEGT, per germline. V lost 8 bases to trimming and J lost 12 bases, with 15 bases between them. This CDR3 is 11 amino acids long. This chain's CDR3 is CASGQGQYQYF. DNA of the CDR3: TGTGCCAGCGGTCAAGGACAGTATCAGTATTTT.

In its sample, this clonotype is medium-sized. The chain combines TRBV11-2 with TRBJ2-2; D is uncertain. Per the germline V gene, CDR1 is SGHAT and CDR2 is FQNNGV. The CDR3 contains 14 residues. The V and J ends lost 5 bases and 5 bases respectively, with 12 bases between them. CDR3 sequence (DNA): TGTGCCAGCAGCCCCATCGCTAGAACCGGGGAGCTGTTTTTT. It codes for CASSPIARTGELFF.